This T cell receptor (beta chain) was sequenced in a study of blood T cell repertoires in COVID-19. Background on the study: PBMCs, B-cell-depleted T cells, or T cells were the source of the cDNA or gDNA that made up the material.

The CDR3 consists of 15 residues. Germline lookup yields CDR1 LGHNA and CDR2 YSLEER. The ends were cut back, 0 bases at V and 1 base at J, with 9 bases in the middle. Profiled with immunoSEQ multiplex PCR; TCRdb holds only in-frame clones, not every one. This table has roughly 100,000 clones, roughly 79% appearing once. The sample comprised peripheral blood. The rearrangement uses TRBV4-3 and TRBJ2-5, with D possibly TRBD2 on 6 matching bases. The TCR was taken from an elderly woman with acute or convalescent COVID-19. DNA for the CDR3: TGCGCCAGCAGCCAAGAGTCTAGCGCCCAAGAGACCCAGTACTTC. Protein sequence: CASSQESSAQETQYF.